This T cell receptor beta chain appears in the sequencing data of a study of T-cell reconstitution after alpha-beta-depleted transplantation in children. This clonotype has more than one count but fewer than ten. The CDR3 spans 13 residues. In germline, CDR1 is MNHEY, CDR2 SVGAGI. Trimming removed 2 bases from V and 1 base from J, with 6 bases in between. Researchers prepared the TCRbeta library using unique molecular identifiers, the study reports. MiXCR, run by TCRdb on the PCR reads, gives a single entry per CDR3 protein. Of some 500,000 distinct CDR3 sequences in the sample, about a sixth were seen once.

The source is a human donor who donated a stem cell graft to a child with acute lymphoblastic leukemia. This sample comprised PBMCs from the stem cell graft donor, obtained from the stem cell graft. The rearrangement uses TRBV6-5 and TRBJ2-7; D remains unclear. Written as DNA, the CDR3 is TGTGCCAGCAGTTACCCGGCATCCTACGAGCAGTACTTC. It codes for CASSYPASYEQYF.